These 4 T cell receptor beta chains came from one sample sequenced in a study of somatic mutations in cytotoxic T cells in rheumatoid arthritis. This table comes from immunoSEQ multiplex PCR, and its TCRdb copy is limited to in-frame clones, with some not included. The sample contains 8,500 to 13,000 clones, 65% to 80% of which appear only once. Sequencing used CD8+ T cells sorted from blood. These receptors were collected from an adult with rheumatoid arthritis.

Only one count was recorded for this clone. J is TRBJ1-2 and V is TRBV27; D uncertain. Germline CDR1 MNHEY, CDR2 SMNVEV (reference sequence). CDR3 length: 16 amino acids. Trimming took off 4 bases at V and 0 bases at J, with 15 bases between the two ends. The CDR3 sequence: CASSSPTVLANYGYTF. CDR3 DNA: TGTGCCAGCAGTTCCCCGACGGTCCTAGCTAACTATGGCTACACCTTC.

The CDR3 coding sequence is TGCGCCAGCAGCCAAGGGACTAGTTTGAAGGTCAATGAGCAGTTCTTC. Protein: CASSQGTSLKVNEQFF. The chain couples TRBV4-3 to TRBJ2-1, with 7 bases that match TRBD2. V lost 1 base, J lost 6 bases, and 9 bases stayed unmatched. The germline V gene encodes CDR1 LGHNA and CDR2 YSLEER. The CDR3 loop spans 16 amino acids.

By share, this clone ranks as large. The CDR3 coding sequence is TGTGCCAGCAATCCCCCTAGCGGGAGCTACAATGAGCAGTTCTTC. Translation gives CASNPPSGSYNEQFF. The chain has TRBV13 and TRBJ2-1; TRBD2 agrees at 10 bases. Germline trimming cut 7 bases from V and 3 bases from J; bases unmatched to any gene: 6. Per germline, CDR1 PRHDT and CDR2 FYEKMQ (reference sequence). CDR3 length: 15 amino acids. Complete variable domain (other parts from reference TRBV13 and TRBJ2-1): AAGVIQSPRHLIKEKRETATLKCYPIPRHDTVYWYQQGPGQDPQFLISFYEKMQSDKGSIPDRFSAQQFSDYHSELNMSSLELGDSALYFCASNPPSGSYNEQFFGPGTRLTVL.

This clone appeared a few times. CDR3 coding DNA: TGTGCCAGCAGCTTAGGGACAGGGGGCTATGGCTACACCTTC. Its protein product is CASSLGTGGYGYTF. J is TRBJ1-2 and V is TRBV13; TRBD1 aligns across 9 bases. Looked up from germline, CDR1 is PRHDT and CDR2 is FYEKMQ (reference sequence). The CDR3 has 14 amino acids. The V and J ends lost 0 bases and 4 bases, in that order; junction bases with no gene match: 0.